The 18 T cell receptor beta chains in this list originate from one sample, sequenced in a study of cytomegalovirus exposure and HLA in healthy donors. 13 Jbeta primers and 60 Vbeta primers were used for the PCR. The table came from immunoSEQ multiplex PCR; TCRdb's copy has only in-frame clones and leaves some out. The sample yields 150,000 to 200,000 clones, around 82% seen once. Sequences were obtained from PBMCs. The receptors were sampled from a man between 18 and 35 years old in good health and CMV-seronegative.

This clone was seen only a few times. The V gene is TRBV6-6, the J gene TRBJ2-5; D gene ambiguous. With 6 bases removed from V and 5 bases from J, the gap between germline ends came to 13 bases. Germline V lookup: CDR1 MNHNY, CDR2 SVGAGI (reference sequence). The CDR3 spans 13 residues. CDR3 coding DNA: TGTGCCAGCAGCTCCACAGAGACGGAGACCCAGTACTTC. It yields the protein CASSSTETETQYF.

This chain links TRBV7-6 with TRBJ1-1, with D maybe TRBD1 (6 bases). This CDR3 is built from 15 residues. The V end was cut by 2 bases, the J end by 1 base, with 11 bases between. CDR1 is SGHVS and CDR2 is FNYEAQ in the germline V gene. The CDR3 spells CASSLWGPTNTEAFF. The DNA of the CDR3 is TGTGCCAGCAGCTTATGGGGGCCGACGAACACTGAAGCTTTCTTT.

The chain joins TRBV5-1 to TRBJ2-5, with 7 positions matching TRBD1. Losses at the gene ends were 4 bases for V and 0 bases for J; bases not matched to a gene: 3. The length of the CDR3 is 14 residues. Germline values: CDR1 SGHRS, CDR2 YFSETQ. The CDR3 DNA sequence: TGCGCCAGCAGCCGGGACAGCAACCAAGAGACCCAGTACTTC. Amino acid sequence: CASSRDSNQETQYF.

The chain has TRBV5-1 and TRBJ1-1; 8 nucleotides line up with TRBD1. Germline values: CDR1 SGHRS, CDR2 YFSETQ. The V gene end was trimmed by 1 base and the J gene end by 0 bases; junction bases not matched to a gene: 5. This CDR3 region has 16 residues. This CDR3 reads CASSLTGQGMNTEAFF. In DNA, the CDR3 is TGCGCCAGCAGCTTGACCGGACAGGGTATGAACACTGAAGCTTTCTTT.

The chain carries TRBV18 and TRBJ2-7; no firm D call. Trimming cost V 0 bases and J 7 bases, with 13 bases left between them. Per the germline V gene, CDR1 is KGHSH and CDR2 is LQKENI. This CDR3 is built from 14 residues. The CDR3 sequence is CASSPPEGTREQYF. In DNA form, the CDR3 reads TGTGCCAGCTCACCACCGGAAGGAACGAGGGAGCAGTACTTC.

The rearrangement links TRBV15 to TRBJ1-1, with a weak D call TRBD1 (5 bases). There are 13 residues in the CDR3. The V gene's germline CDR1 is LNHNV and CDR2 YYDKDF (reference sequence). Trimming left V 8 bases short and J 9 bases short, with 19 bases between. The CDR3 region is CATEPVGQRKAFF. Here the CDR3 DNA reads TGTGCCACCGAGCCGGTGGGGCAACGAAAAGCTTTCTTT.

CDR3 residues: CASSAGDYSNQPQHF. The CDR3 DNA reads TGTGCCAGCAGCGCCGGAGATTATAGCAATCAGCCCCAGCATTTT. This chain links TRBV9 with TRBJ1-5; no firm D call. Germline values: CDR1 SGDLS, CDR2 YYNGEE. The CDR3 is 15 residues long. Trimming took off 3 bases at V and 0 bases at J, with 10 bases between the two ends.

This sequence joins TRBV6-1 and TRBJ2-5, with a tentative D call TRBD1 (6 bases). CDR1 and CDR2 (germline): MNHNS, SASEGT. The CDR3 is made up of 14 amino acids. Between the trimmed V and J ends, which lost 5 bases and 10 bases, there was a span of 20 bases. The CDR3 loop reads CASSHTGLENVQYF. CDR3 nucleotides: TGTGCCAGCAGTCATACAGGGCTGGAGAATGTCCAGTACTTC.

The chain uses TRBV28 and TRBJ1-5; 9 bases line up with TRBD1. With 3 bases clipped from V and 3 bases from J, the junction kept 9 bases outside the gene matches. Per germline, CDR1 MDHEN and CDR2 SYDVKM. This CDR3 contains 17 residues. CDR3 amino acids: CASSFRDRVPPNQPQHF. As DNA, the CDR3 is TGTGCCAGCAGTTTCCGGGACAGGGTCCCCCCCAATCAGCCCCAGCATTTT.

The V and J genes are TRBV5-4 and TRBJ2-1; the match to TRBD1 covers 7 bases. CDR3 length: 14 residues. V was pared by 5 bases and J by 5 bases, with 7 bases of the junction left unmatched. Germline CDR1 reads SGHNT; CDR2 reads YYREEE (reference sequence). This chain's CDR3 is CASRTQGDHNEQFF. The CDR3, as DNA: TGTGCCAGCAGAACCCAGGGGGACCACAATGAGCAGTTCTTC.

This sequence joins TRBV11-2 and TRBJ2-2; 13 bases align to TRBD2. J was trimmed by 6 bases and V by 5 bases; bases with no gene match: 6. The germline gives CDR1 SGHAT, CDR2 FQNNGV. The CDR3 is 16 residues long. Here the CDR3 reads CASSTRTSGSAGELFF. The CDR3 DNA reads TGTGCCAGCAGCACCAGGACTAGCGGGAGTGCCGGGGAGCTGTTTTTT.

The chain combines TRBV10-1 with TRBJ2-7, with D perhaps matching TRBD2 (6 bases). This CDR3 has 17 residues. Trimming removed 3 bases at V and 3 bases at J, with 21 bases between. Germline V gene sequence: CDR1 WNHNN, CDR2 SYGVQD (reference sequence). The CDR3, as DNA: TGCGCCAGCAGTGAAGGGACCGAACTCGGCGGGGTCTACGAGCAGTACTTC. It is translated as CASSEGTELGGVYEQYF.

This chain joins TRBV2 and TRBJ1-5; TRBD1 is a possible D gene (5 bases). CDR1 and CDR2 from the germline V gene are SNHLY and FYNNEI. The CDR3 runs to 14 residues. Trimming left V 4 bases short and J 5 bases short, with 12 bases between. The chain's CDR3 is CASSGSEGDQPQHF. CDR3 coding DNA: TGTGCCAGCAGTGGATCAGAAGGGGATCAGCCCCAGCATTTT.

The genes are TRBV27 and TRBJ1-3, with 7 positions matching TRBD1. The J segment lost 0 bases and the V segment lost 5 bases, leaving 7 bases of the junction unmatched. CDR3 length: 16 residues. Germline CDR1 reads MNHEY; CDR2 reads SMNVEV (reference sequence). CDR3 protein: CASSPRTGLSGNTIYF. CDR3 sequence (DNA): TGTGCCAGCAGTCCCCGGACAGGCCTCTCTGGAAACACCATATATTTT.

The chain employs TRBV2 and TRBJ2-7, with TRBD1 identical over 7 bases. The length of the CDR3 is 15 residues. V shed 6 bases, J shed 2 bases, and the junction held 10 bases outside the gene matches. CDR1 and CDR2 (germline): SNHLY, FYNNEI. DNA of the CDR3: TGTGCCAGCAGGGTCTCCGGGACAGCAGCCTACGAGCAGTACTTC. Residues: CASRVSGTAAYEQYF.

The CDR3 DNA reads as TGTGCCAGCAGCGTAGGCGAAAGGAGGGCAGGCTATGGCTACACCTTC. Its translation is CASSVGERRAGYGYTF. J is TRBJ1-2 and V is TRBV9, with D hard to call. The germline V gene has CDR1 SGDLS and CDR2 YYNGEE. Trimming pared 0 bases from V and 4 bases from J, leaving 16 bases between. The CDR3 contains 16 residues.

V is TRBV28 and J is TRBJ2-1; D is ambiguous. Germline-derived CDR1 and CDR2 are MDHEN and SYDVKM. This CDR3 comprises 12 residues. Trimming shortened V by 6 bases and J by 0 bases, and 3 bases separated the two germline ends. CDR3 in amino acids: CASRSSYNEQFF. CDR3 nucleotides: TGTGCCAGCAGGAGCTCCTACAATGAGCAGTTCTTC.

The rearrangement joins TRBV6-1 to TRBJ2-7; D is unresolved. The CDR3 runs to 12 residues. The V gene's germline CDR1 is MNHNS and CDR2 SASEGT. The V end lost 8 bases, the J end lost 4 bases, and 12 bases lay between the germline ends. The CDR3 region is CASQAEIYEQYF. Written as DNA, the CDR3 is TGTGCCAGCCAGGCAGAGATTTACGAGCAGTACTTC.